The 17 T cell receptor beta chains below all came from one sample that was sequenced in a study of regulatory T cells in long-lasting Graves disease. Libraries of TCR beta came from iRepertoire HTBI primers plus Arm-PCR of CDR3 regions. TCRdb itself ran the multiplex PCR reads through MiXCR, one entry per CDR3 protein. The sample lists 350,000 to 450,000 distinct CDR3 sequences, approximately 15% seen once, with over 15% in the top ten. The time point here: newly diagnosed GD, antithyroid drugs for less than 3 months. Isolated PBMC RNA provided the starting material for the TCR library. These same data were also listed under a study on T cells in Graves' hyperthyroidism and ophthalmopathy.

The starting material was peripheral blood mononuclear cells (PBMCs), obtained at new diagnosis, from a patient treated with antithyroid drugs. Receptor source: a young woman with Graves disease.

This clonotype was counted many times. V usage is TRBV3-1 and J usage is TRBJ2-1, with TRBD2 matching over 8 bases. CDR3 size: 16 residues. V was pared by 0 bases and J by 3 bases, with 4 bases of the junction left unmatched. The V gene's germline CDR1 is LGHDT and CDR2 YNNKEL (reference sequence). CDR3 in DNA: TGTGCCAGCAGCCAAGAGTTAGCGGGACACTACAATGAGCAGTTCTTC. Its translation is CASSQELAGHYNEQFF.

This clonotype was observed many times. The chain is built from TRBV2 and TRBJ2-1; D is unresolved. The V and J ends lost 2 bases and 7 bases respectively, with 15 bases between them. There are 15 residues in the CDR3. Per germline, CDR1 SNHLY and CDR2 FYNNEI. The CDR3 here is CASSEKRTAWNEQFF. CDR3 sequence (DNA): TGTGCCAGCAGTGAAAAGCGAACCGCTTGGAATGAGCAGTTCTTC. Full variable domain (remainder filled in from reference TRBV2 and TRBJ2-1): EPEVTQTPSHQVTQMGQEVILRCVPISNHLYFYWYRQILGQKVEFLVSFYNNEISEKSEIFDDQFSVERPDGSNFTLKIRSTKLEDSAMYFCASSEKRTAWNEQFFGPGTRLTVL.

The chain carries TRBV20-1 and TRBJ2-2, with D unresolved. Trimming cost V 3 bases and J 0 bases, with 8 bases left between them. This CDR3 region has 14 residues. Per the germline V gene, CDR1 is DFQATT and CDR2 is SNEGSKA (reference sequence). The chain's CDR3 is CSARRQTNTGELFF. The CDR3 DNA follows: TGCAGTGCTAGGCGGCAAACGAACACCGGGGAGCTGTTTTTT.

This clonotype was seen at least ten times. The chain links TRBV2 to TRBJ2-7; 8 bases line up with TRBD2. This CDR3 comprises 13 residues. V lost 7 bases and J lost 6; bases outside the gene matches: 8. CDR1 SNHLY and CDR2 FYNNEI come from the germline V gene. As DNA, the CDR3 is TGTGCCAGCATGGCGGGAGGTGGTTTCGAGCAGTACTTC. Its protein is CASMAGGGFEQYF.

This clonotype was seen ten or more times. The chain has TRBV11-2 and TRBJ1-1; D possibly corresponds to TRBD1 (6 bases). Trimming took 0 bases from V and 1 from J, leaving 12 bases between them. The CDR3 spans 16 residues. Looked up from germline, CDR1 is SGHAT and CDR2 is FQNNGV. The CDR3 here is CASSLDRRGGNTEAFF. CDR3 in DNA: TGTGCCAGCAGCTTAGACAGGAGGGGGGGGAACACTGAAGCTTTCTTT.

This clonotype was found many times. The chain has TRBV28 and TRBJ2-1; TRBD2 aligns across 13 bases. This CDR3 comprises 17 residues. The germline gives CDR1 MDHEN, CDR2 SYDVKM. Losses at the gene ends were 5 bases for V and 5 bases for J; bases not matched to a gene: 9. The DNA of the CDR3 is TGTGCCAGCAGTCCCGGACTAGCGGGAGCACCTAACAATGAGCAGTTCTTC. This gives the protein CASSPGLAGAPNNEQFF.

The sample holds a few counts of this clonotype. V is TRBV5-6 and J is TRBJ2-2; D possibly corresponds to TRBD2 (6 bases). Trimming removed 0 bases from V and 8 bases from J, with 8 bases in between. The CDR3 is 13 amino acids. From germline, CDR1 is SGHDT and CDR2 YYEEEE. The CDR3 DNA reads as TGTGCCAGCAGCTTGGTGCGGGGAGGGGAGCTGTTTTTT. Its protein product is CASSLVRGGELFF.

This clonotype was observed a few times. Here the CDR3 reads CATSDWGLAGGPHEQFF. The CDR3 coding sequence is TGTGCCACCAGTGATTGGGGACTAGCGGGAGGGCCCCATGAGCAGTTCTTC. This sequence joins TRBV24-1 and TRBJ2-1, with TRBD2 identical over 16 bases. V gave up 2 bases and J gave up 8 bases; unmatched junction bases: 5. The CDR3 length is 17 residues. CDR1 KGHDR and CDR2 SFDVKD come from the germline V gene.

This clonotype was recorded many times. V usage is TRBV5-1 and J usage is TRBJ1-1; D is uncertain. Trimming left V 3 bases short and J 1 base short, with 13 bases between. This CDR3 has 15 amino acids. CDR1 is SGHRS, CDR2 YFSETQ, per germline. CDR3 coding DNA: TGCGCCAGCAGCTATGCCGGGCCGGGGAACACTGAAGCTTTCTTT. Translated: CASSYAGPGNTEAFF.

This clonotype was picked up many times. The rearrangement links TRBV7-2 to TRBJ2-3; D may be TRBD1 (5 bases). The length of the CDR3 is 15 residues. Germline V gene lookup returns CDR1 SGHTA and CDR2 FQGNSA. Trimming cost V 5 bases and J 2 bases, with 14 bases left between them. Here the CDR3 DNA reads TGTGCCAGCAGCCTAATAGGGGAACTCACAGATACGCAGTATTTT. Its protein is CASSLIGELTDTQYF.

This clonotype was seen only a few times. The gene calls are TRBV19 and TRBJ2-3; D call uncertain. The J call may not be correct, given that the DNA end is closer to TRBJ1-5. In germline, CDR1 is LNHDA, CDR2 SQIVND (reference sequence). This CDR3 spans 15 amino acids. CDR3 region: CASSIRAGSTDTQHF. The CDR3 DNA is TGTGCCAGTAGTATCCGAGCGGGCAGCACAGATACGCAGCATTTT.

About this clonotype: One base away lies a much larger clone, so this may be a sequencing read error. The missing conserved phenylalanine or tryptophan at the end of this CDR3 makes a read error likely. The chain combines TRBV13 with TRBJ2-3, with D perhaps being TRBD1 or TRBD2 (6 bases each). In germline, CDR1 is PRHDT, CDR2 FYEKMQ (reference sequence). Deletions cut 3 bases from V and 6 bases from J, with 22 bases between. The CDR3 runs 17 residues. The CDR3 bases are TGTGCCAGCAGCTTCCCGTCGGATCGGGGGCCGGGGGATACGCAGTATCTT. This gives the protein CASSFPSDRGPGDTQYL.

This clonotype was observed at least ten times. V usage is TRBV28 and J usage is TRBJ1-2, with 8 bases matching TRBD1. Germline CDR1 MDHEN, CDR2 SYDVKM. V was pared by 5 bases and J by 2 bases, with 7 bases of the junction left unmatched. The CDR3 covers 15 residues. CDR3 coding DNA: TGTGCCAGCAGTCACCGGGACAGGCCGAACTATGGCTACACCTTC. The encoded protein is CASSHRDRPNYGYTF.

This clonotype was counted at least ten times. V usage is TRBV20-1 and J usage is TRBJ2-5; a possible D gene is TRBD2 (5 bases). The V gene's germline CDR1 is DFQATT and CDR2 SNEGSKA (reference sequence). The CDR3 sequence is 14 residues long. Deletions cut 3 bases from V and 2 bases from J, with 13 bases between. The CDR3 is CSARFGEGQETQYF. The CDR3 DNA follows: TGCAGTGCTAGGTTCGGGGAAGGGCAAGAGACCCAGTACTTC.

Many counts were recorded for this clonotype. The J gene is TRBJ2-1, the V gene TRBV20-1, with D possibly TRBD2 on 5 matching bases. The germline V and J ends were trimmed by 6 bases and 4 bases, with 16 bases remaining between them. From germline, CDR1 is DFQATT and CDR2 SNEGSKA (reference sequence). The CDR3 consists of 14 residues. The CDR3 loop reads CSAEEASRYNEQFF. CDR3 bases: TGCAGTGCGGAAGAGGCTAGCAGATACAATGAGCAGTTCTTC.

This clonotype was counted at least ten times. This CDR3 is CASMSSSGGQYF. CDR3 bases: TGTGCCAGCATGTCGTCCTCGGGAGGTCAGTACTTC. This chain joins TRBV5-8 and TRBJ2-7, with 7 bases aligning to TRBD2. Germline V gives CDR1 SGHTS, CDR2 YDEGEE. V gave up 6 bases and J gave up 10 bases; unmatched junction bases: 10. This CDR3 contains 12 residues.

The sample holds a few counts of this clonotype. V usage is TRBV25-1 and J usage is TRBJ2-1; D tentatively reads TRBD1 or TRBD2 (5 bases each). The CDR3 covers 14 residues. Trimming shortened V by 5 bases and J by 1 base, and 9 bases separated the two germline ends. Germline-derived CDR1 and CDR2 are MGHDK and SYGVNS. The CDR3 DNA is TGTGCCAGCAGTAAGGGACCTTCCTACAATGAGCAGTTCTTC. It codes for CASSKGPSYNEQFF.